The next 4 T cell receptor beta chains were all read from a single sample in a study of CD8 T cells in ankylosing spondylitis. TCRdb re-analysed the 5' RACE reads in MiXCR, keeping a single row per CDR3 protein. The sample contains roughly 30,000 distinct CDR3 sequences, 13% to 15% of which appear only once. The sequenced sample was blood. The receptor set was obtained from a male donor with ankylosing spondylitis or in good health (not recorded which).

The chain links TRBV15 to TRBJ2-3; weak D call: TRBD1 (5 bases). Trimming shortened V by 0 bases and J by 4 bases, and 8 bases separated the two germline ends. The CDR3 extends over 14 amino acids. The germline V gene encodes CDR1 LNHNV and CDR2 YYDKDF (reference sequence). The CDR3 DNA reads TGTGCCACCAGCAGAGACCTCAGGGCAGATACGCAGTATTTT. Translating gives CATSRDLRADTQYF. Variable domain in full (rest from reference TRBV15 and TRBJ2-3): DAMVIQNPRYQVTQFGKPVTLSCSQTLNHNVMYWYQQKSSQAPKLLFHYYDKDFNNEADTPDNFQSRRPNTSFCFLDIRSPGLGDTAMYLCATSRDLRADTQYFGPGTRLTVL.

This chain joins TRBV29-1 and TRBJ2-7; unclear D gene. This CDR3 is built from 13 residues. The V gene lost 4 bases and the J gene lost 4 bases, with 14 bases spanning the gap. CDR1 is SQVTM, CDR2 ANQGSEA, per germline. The CDR3 sequence is CSVVLESTYEQYF. CDR3 nucleotide sequence: TGCAGCGTTGTTCTGGAATCCACGTACGAGCAGTACTTC.

This chain uses TRBV20-1 with TRBJ2-2; D remains unclear. Germline CDR1 reads DFQATT; CDR2 reads SNEGSKA (reference sequence). V lost 3 bases, J lost 1 base, and 9 bases lay in between. The CDR3 contains 14 residues. The CDR3 DNA sequence: TGCAGTGCTAGGGCAGACGGGAACACCGGGGAGCTGTTTTTT. Amino acids: CSARADGNTGELFF.

This clonotype was detected a few times. This chain connects TRBV3-1 to TRBJ2-2; D remains unclear. The CDR3 has 15 amino acids. Germline V lookup: CDR1 LGHDT, CDR2 YNNKEL (reference sequence). The V and J ends lost 2 bases and 2 bases respectively, with 9 bases between them. The CDR3 nucleotides read TGTGCCAGCAGCCAACACCAAGACAACACCGGGGAGCTGTTTTTT. The encoded protein is CASSQHQDNTGELFF.